The T cell receptor beta chain described here comes from a study of control samples from healthy donors and cancer patients. Per the germline V gene, CDR1 is ENHRY and CDR2 is SYGVKD. The CDR3 is 14 residues long. V shed 0 bases and J shed 4 bases, with 9 bases lying between them. Using immunoSEQ multiplex PCR, the repertoire was profiled, and TCRdb retains in-frame clones only, with some absent. The data hold around 200,000 clones, with 91% observed a single time. Sequencing was done on a sample of blood. V is TRBV10-3 and J is TRBJ2-5; D is possibly TRBD1 or TRBD2 (6 bases each). This clonotype was sampled from a woman aged 25 to 39 in good health. The CDR3 nucleotides are TGTGCCATCAGTGAGTCCGGGGGCGCAGAGACCCAGTACTTC. Amino acid sequence: CAISESGGAETQYF.